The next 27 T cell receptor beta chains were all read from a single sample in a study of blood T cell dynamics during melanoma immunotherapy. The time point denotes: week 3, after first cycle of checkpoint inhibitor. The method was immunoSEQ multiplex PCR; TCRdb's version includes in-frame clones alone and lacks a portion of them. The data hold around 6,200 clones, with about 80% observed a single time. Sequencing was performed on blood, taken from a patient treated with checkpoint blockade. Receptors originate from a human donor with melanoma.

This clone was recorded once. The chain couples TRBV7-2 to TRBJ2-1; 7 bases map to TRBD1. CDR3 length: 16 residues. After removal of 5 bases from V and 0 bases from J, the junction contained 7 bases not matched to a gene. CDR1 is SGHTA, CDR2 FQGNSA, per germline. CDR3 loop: CASSTQGSTSYNEQFF. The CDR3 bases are TGTGCCAGCAGCACACAGGGGTCGACCTCCTACAATGAGCAGTTCTTC.

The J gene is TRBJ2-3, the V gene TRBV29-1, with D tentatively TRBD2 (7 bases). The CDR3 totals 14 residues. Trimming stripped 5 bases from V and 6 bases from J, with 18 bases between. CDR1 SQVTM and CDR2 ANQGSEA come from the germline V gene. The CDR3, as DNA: TGCAGCGTTCAGGCTAGGGGGACTATGGATACGCAGTATTTT. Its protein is CSVQARGTMDTQYF.

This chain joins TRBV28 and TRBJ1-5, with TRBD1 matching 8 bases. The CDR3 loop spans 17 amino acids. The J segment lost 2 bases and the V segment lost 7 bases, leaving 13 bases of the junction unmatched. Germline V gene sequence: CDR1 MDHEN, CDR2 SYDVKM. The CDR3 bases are TGTGCCAGCAAACGCAACACAGGGGGGGTGGGCAATCAGCCCCAGCATTTT. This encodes CASKRNTGGVGNQPQHF.

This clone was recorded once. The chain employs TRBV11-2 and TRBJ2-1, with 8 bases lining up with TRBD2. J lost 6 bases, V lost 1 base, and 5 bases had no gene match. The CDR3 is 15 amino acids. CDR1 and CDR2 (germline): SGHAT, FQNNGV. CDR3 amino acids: CASSLVAGRGNEQFF. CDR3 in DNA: TGTGCCAGCAGCTTAGTAGCGGGGAGGGGCAATGAGCAGTTCTTC.

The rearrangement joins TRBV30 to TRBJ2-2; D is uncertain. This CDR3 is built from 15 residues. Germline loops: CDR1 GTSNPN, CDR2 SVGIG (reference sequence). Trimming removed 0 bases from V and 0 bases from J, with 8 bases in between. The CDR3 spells CAWSVGGTNTGELFF. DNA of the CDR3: TGTGCCTGGAGTGTTGGCGGTACGAACACCGGGGAGCTGTTTTTT.

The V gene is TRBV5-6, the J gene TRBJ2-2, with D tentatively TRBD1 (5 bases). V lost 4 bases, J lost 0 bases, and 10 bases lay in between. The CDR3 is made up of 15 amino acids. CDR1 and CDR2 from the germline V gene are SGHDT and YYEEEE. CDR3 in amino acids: CASSQGPANTGELFF. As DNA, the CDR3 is TGTGCCAGCAGCCAGGGCCCCGCGAACACCGGGGAGCTGTTTTTT.

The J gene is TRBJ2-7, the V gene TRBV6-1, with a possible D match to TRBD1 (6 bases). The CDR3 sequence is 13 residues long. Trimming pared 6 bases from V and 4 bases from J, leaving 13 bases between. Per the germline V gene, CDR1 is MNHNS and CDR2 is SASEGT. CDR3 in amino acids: CASSPGQRYEQYF. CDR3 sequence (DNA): TGTGCCAGCAGCCCGGGACAAAGGTACGAGCAGTACTTC.

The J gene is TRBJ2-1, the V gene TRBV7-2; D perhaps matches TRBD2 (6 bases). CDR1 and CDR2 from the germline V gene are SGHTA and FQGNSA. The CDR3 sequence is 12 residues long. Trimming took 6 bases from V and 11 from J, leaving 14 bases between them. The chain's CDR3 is CASSQGGDQQFF. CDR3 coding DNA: TGTGCCAGCAGTCAAGGAGGGGATCAGCAGTTCTTC.

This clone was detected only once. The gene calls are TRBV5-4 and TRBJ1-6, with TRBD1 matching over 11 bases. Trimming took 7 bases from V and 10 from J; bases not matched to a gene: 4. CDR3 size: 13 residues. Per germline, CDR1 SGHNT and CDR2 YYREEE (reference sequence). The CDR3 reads CASWDRGVSPLHF. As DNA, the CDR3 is TGTGCCAGCTGGGACAGGGGGGTATCACCCCTCCACTTT. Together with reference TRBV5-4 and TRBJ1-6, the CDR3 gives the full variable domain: ETGVTQSPTHLIKTRGQQVTLRCSSQSGHNTVSWYQQALGQGPQFIFQYYREEENGRGNFPPRFSGLQFPNYSSELNVNALELDDSALYLCASWDRGVSPLHFGNGTRLTVT.

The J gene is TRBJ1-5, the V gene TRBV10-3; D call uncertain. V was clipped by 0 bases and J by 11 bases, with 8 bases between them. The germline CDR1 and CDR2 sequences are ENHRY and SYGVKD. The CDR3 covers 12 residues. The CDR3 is CAISESSRAQHF. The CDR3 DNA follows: TGTGCCATCAGTGAGTCGTCCCGGGCCCAGCATTTT.

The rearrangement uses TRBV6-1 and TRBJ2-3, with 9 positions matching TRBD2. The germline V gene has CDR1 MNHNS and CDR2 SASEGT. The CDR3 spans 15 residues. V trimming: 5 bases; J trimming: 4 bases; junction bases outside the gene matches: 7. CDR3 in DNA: TGTGCCAGCAGTTCGGGGACTAGCTCGTCAGATACGCAGTATTTT. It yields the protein CASSSGTSSSDTQYF.

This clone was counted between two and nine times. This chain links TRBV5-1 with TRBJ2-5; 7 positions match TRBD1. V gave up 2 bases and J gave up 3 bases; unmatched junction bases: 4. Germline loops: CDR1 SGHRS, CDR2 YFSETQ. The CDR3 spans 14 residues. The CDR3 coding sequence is TGCGCCAGCAGCTTTCCCGGGACAGAAGAGACCCAGTACTTC. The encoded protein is CASSFPGTEETQYF.

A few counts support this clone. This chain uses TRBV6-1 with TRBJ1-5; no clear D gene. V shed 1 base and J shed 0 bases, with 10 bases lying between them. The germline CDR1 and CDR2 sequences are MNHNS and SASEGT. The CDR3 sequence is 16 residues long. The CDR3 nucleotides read TGTGCCAGCAGTGAAGAGGTCTATAATAGCAATCAGCCCCAGCATTTT. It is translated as CASSEEVYNSNQPQHF.

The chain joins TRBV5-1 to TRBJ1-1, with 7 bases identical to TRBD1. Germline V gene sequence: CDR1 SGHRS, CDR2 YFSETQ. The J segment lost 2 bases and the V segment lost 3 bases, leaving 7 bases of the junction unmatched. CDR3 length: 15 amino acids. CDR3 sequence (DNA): TGCGCCAGCAGCTCTCAAACAGGGGATAACACTGAAGCTTTCTTT. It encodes CASSSQTGDNTEAFF.

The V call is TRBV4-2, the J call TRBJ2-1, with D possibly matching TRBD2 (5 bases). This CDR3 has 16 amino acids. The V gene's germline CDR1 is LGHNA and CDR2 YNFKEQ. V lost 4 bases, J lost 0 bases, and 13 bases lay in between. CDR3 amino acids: CASSPQSGGSYNEQFF. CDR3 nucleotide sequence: TGTGCCAGCAGCCCACAGAGCGGTGGCTCCTACAATGAGCAGTTCTTC.

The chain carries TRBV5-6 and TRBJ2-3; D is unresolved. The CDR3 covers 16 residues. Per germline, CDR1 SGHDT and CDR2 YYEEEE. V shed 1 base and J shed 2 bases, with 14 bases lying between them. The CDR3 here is CASSLSYSAYTDTQYF. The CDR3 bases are TGTGCCAGCAGCTTGTCTTATTCTGCATACACAGATACGCAGTATTTT.

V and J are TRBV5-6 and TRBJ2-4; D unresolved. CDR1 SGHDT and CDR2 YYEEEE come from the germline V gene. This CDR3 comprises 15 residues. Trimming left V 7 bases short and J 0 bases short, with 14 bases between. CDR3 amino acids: CASALFGIAKNIQYF. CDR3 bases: TGTGCCAGCGCCCTATTTGGGATAGCCAAAAACATTCAGTACTTC.

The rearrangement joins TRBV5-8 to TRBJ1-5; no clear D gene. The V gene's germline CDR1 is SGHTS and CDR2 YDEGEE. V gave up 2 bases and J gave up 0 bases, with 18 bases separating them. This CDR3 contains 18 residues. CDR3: CASSLNVKGSYSNQPQHF. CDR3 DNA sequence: TGTGCCAGCAGCTTAAATGTCAAGGGCTCTTATAGCAATCAGCCCCAGCATTTT. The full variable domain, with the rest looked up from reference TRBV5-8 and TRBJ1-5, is EAGVTQSPTHLIKTRGQQATLRCSPISGHTSVYWYQQALGLGLQFLLWYDEGEERNRGNFPPRFSGRQFPNYSSELNVNALELEDSALYLCASSLNVKGSYSNQPQHFGDGTRLSIL.

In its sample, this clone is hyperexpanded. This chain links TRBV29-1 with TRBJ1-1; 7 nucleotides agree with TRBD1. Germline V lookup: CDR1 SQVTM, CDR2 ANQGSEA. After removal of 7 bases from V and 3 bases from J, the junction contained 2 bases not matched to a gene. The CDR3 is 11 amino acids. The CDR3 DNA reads TGCAGCGGGGACAGCCACACTGAAGCTTTCTTT. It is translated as CSGDSHTEAFF. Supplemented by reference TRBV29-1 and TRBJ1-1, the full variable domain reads SAVISQKPSRDICQRGTSLTIQCQVDSQVTMMFWYRQQPGQSLTLIATANQGSEATYESGFVIDKFPISRPNLTFSTLTVSNMSPEDSSIYLCSGDSHTEAFFGQGTRLTVV.

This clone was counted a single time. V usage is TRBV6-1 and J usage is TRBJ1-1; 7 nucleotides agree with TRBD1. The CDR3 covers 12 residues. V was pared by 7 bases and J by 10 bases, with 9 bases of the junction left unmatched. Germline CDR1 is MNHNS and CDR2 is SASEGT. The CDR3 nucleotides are TGTGCCAGCACCCGGACAGGTCTAGGAGCTTTCTTT. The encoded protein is CASTRTGLGAFF.

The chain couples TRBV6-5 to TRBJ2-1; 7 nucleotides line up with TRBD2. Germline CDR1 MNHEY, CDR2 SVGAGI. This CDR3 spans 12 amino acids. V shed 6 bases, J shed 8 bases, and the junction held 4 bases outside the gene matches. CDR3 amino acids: CASRATSDEQFF. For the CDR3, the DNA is TGTGCCAGCAGGGCAACTAGCGATGAGCAGTTCTTC.

In DNA, the CDR3 is TGTGCCAGCAGCTTAGGCACGCATGAGCAGTTCTTC. Its translation is CASSLGTHEQFF. This sequence joins TRBV7-2 and TRBJ2-1; D unclear. Germline V lookup: CDR1 SGHTA, CDR2 FQGNSA. The CDR3 extends over 12 amino acids. V was shortened by 1 base and J by 8 bases, with 6 bases between the two germline ends.

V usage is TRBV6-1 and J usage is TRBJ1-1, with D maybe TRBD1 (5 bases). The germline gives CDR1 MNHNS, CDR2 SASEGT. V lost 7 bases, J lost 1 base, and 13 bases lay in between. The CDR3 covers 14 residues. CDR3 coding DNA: TGTGCCAGCATTGTCCGGGGCAAGAACACTGAAGCTTTCTTT. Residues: CASIVRGKNTEAFF.

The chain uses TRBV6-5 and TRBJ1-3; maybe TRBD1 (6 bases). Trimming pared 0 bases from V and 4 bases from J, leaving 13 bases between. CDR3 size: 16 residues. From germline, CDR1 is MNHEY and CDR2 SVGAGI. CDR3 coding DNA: TGTGCCAGCAGTTACTCAAAACAGGGCCGGGGAAACACCATATATTTT. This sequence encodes CASSYSKQGRGNTIYF.

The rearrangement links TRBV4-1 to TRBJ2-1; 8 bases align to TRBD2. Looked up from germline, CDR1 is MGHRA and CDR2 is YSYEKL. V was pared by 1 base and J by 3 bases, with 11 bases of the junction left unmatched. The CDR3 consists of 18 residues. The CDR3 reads CASSQGRSAGGYYNEQFF. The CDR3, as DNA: TGCGCCAGCAGCCAAGGCAGGTCGGCGGGGGGATACTACAATGAGCAGTTCTTC.

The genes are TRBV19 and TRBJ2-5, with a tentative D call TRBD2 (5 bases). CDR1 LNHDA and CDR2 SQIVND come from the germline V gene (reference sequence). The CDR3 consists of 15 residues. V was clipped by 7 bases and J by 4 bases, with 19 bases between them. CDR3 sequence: CASTLGGLTGETQYF. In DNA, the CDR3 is TGTGCCAGTACCCTAGGAGGCCTGACGGGAGAGACCCAGTACTTC. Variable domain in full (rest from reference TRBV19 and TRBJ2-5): DGGITQSPKYLFRKEGQNVTLSCEQNLNHDAMYWYRQDPGQGLRLIYYSQIVNDFQKGDIAEGYSVSREKKESFPLTVTSAQKNPTAFYLCASTLGGLTGETQYFGPGTRLLVL.

This chain's CDR3 is CASSESRSGDFDRQETQYF. DNA for the CDR3: TGCGCCAGCAGCGAGAGCCGAAGTGGAGATTTCGACCGCCAAGAGACCCAGTACTTC. The chain has TRBV4-1 and TRBJ2-5; D not resolved. This CDR3 spans 19 amino acids. V was cut by 5 bases and J by 1 base, with 26 bases left in between. Germline values: CDR1 MGHRA, CDR2 YSYEKL.